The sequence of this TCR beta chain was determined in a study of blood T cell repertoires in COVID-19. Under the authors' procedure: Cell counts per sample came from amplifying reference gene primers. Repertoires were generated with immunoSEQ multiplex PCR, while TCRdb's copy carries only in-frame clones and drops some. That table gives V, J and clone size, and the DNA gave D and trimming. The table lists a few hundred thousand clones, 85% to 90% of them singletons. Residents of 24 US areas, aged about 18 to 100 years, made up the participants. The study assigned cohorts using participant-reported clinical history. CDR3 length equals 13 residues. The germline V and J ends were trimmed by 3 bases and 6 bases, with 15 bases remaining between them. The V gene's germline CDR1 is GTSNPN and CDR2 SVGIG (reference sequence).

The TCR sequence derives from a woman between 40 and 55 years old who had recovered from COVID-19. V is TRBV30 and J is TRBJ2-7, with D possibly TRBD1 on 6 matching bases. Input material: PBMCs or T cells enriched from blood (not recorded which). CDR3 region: CAWRSWTVREQYF. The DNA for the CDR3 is TGTGCCTGGAGGAGTTGGACAGTACGCGAGCAGTACTTC.